The 23 T cell receptor beta chains given below trace back to one sample, sequenced in a study of regulatory T cells in long-lasting Graves disease. Regarding time point: newly diagnosed GD, antithyroid drugs for less than 3 months. The TCR library was made from RNA that had been extracted from PBMCs in TRIzol. CDR3 regions were amplified by Arm-PCR using iRepertoire HTBI primers to build TCR beta libraries. TCRdb independently ran MiXCR on the multiplex PCR reads; one entry per CDR3 protein. Counted here are around 400,000 distinct CDR3 sequences, approximately 12% occurring once; the ten biggest clones make up approximately 19%. These data were also filed under a second study, of T cells in Graves' hyperthyroidism and ophthalmopathy.

The sequencing used peripheral blood mononuclear cells (PBMCs), collected at new diagnosis, from a patient treated with antithyroid drugs. The source is a woman between 18 and 29 years old with Graves disease.

At least ten counts were recorded for this clonotype. The chain recombines TRBV7-9 with TRBJ1-4; a weak D match, TRBD1 (5 bases). The CDR3 is 15 amino acids. V was trimmed by 2 bases and J by 6 bases, leaving 13 bases between them. CDR1 and CDR2 from the germline V gene are SEHNR and FQNEAQ (reference sequence). CDR3 sequence: CASSLLGGYDEKLFF. In DNA, the CDR3 is TGTGCCAGCAGCTTATTGGGGGGGTACGATGAAAAACTGTTTTTT.

This clonotype was found many times. V and J are TRBV20-1 and TRBJ2-7; 7 bases fit TRBD2. The CDR3 is 16 residues long. CDR1 and CDR2 (germline): DFQATT, SNEGSKA (reference sequence). V shed 4 bases and J 3 bases; nucleotides not matched to a gene: 15. CDR3 amino acids: CSAIRWGGNNFYEQYF. The CDR3 nucleotides read TGCAGTGCTATCAGGTGGGGGGGAAACAATTTCTACGAGCAGTACTTC.

This clonotype was counted many times. In DNA form, the CDR3 reads TGTGCCAGCAGCTTAGCGCAGGGGGACGAGCAGTACTTC. It specifies CASSLAQGDEQYF. This chain connects TRBV7-2 to TRBJ2-7; TRBD1 matches at 7 bases. The germline V gene has CDR1 SGHTA and CDR2 FQGNSA. The CDR3 is 13 amino acids. Losses at the gene ends were 0 bases for V and 5 bases for J; bases not matched to a gene: 1. The variable domain in full, with the rest retrieved from reference TRBV7-2 and TRBJ2-7, is GAGVSQSPSNKVTEKGKDVELRCDPISGHTALYWYRQSLGQGLEFLIYFQGNSAPDKSGLPSDRFSAERTGGSVSTLTIQRTQQEDSAVYLCASSLAQGDEQYFGPGTRLTVT.

The chain employs TRBV25-1 and TRBJ1-6; D not certain. This CDR3 region has 17 residues. Germline assignment: CDR1 MGHDK and CDR2 SYGVNS. V lost 4 bases, J lost 7 bases, and 20 bases lay in between. The CDR3 protein is CASSAKVVGYYNSPLHF. The CDR3 DNA sequence: TGTGCCAGCAGTGCGAAGGTTGTGGGGTATTACAATTCACCCCTCCACTTT.

The sample holds many counts of this clonotype. The rearrangement joins TRBV28 to TRBJ2-2; TRBD1 agrees at 7 bases. In germline, CDR1 is MDHEN, CDR2 SYDVKM. With V trimmed by 9 bases and J by 6 bases, 13 bases remained unmatched. The CDR3 contains 15 residues. CDR3 sequence: CASTGALPDAGELFF. CDR3 DNA sequence: TGTGCCAGTACAGGGGCCCTTCCGGACGCCGGGGAGCTGTTTTTT.

There are a few counts of this clonotype. The chain employs TRBV5-4 and TRBJ2-1; 8 bases are shared with TRBD1. Unmatched junction bases numbered 8, after V lost 4 bases and J lost 5 bases. Germline CDR1 is SGHNT and CDR2 is YYREEE (reference sequence). The CDR3 consists of 15 residues. CDR3: CASSRPQGANNEQFF. CDR3 coding DNA: TGTGCCAGCAGCCGGCCCCAGGGGGCTAACAATGAGCAGTTCTTC. The whole variable domain, filled in from reference TRBV5-4 and TRBJ2-1, reads ETGVTQSPTHLIKTRGQQVTLRCSSQSGHNTVSWYQQALGQGPQFIFQYYREEENGRGNFPPRFSGLQFPNYSSELNVNALELDDSALYLCASSRPQGANNEQFFGPGTRLTVL.

This clonotype was seen a handful of times. V usage is TRBV2 and J usage is TRBJ1-2; D not resolved. V was pared by 7 bases and J by 3 bases, with 9 bases between. Germline values: CDR1 SNHLY, CDR2 FYNNEI. The CDR3 length is 12 residues. The CDR3, as DNA: TGTGCCAGCACGGGGAGCGACTATGGCTACACCTTC. This translates into CASTGSDYGYTF. Variable domain in full (rest from reference TRBV2 and TRBJ1-2): EPEVTQTPSHQVTQMGQEVILRCVPISNHLYFYWYRQILGQKVEFLVSFYNNEISEKSEIFDDQFSVERPDGSNFTLKIRSTKLEDSAMYFCASTGSDYGYTFGSGTRLTVV.

Turning to this clonotype: This clone may be a read error of a much larger clone one base away. The rearrangement joins TRBV20-1 to TRBJ1-2; TRBD1 agrees at 8 bases. The germline CDR1 and CDR2 sequences are DFQATT and SNEGSKA (reference sequence). V lost 5 bases, J lost 4 bases, and 3 bases stayed unmatched. CDR3 size: 12 residues. The CDR3 loop reads CSAGQGSYGYTF. The CDR3 DNA is TGCAGTGCTGGACAGGGTAGCTATGGCTACACCTTC.

A few counts support this clonotype. The rearrangement links TRBV4-2 to TRBJ2-4, with TRBD2 matching over 7 bases. Germline V CDR1 and CDR2: LGHNA, YNFKEQ. The CDR3 totals 15 residues. With 2 bases clipped from V and 8 bases from J, the junction kept 9 bases outside the gene matches. This CDR3 is CASSQTPTTSDIQYF. The CDR3, as DNA: TGTGCCAGCAGCCAAACACCTACTACTAGCGACATTCAGTACTTC.

The chain joins TRBV7-9 to TRBJ2-7, with D possibly being TRBD1 (7 bases). Trimming took 4 bases from V and 4 from J, leaving 14 bases between them. The CDR3 is made up of 14 amino acids. CDR1 and CDR2 (germline): SEHNR, FQNEAQ (reference sequence). As DNA, the CDR3 is TGTGCCAGCAGCTCGTGGAGGGGGCGGTACGAGCAGTACTTC. Amino acids: CASSSWRGRYEQYF.

Ten or more counts support this clonotype. As DNA, the CDR3 is TGTGCCAGCAATAACAGGGGTTCCTACGAGCAGTACTTC. As protein: CASNNRGSYEQYF. The chain employs TRBV28 and TRBJ2-7; 7 nucleotides agree with TRBD1. Trimming took 7 bases from V and 1 from J; bases not matched to a gene: 4. The CDR3 has 13 residues. CDR1 is MDHEN, CDR2 SYDVKM, per germline.

This clonotype was detected a few times. The V gene is TRBV4-3, the J gene TRBJ1-2, with TRBD1 identical over 7 bases. The CDR3 consists of 17 residues. From germline, CDR1 is LGHNA and CDR2 YSLEER. The ends lost 0 bases at V and 2 bases at J; junction bases unmatched: 9. The CDR3, as DNA: TGCGCCAGCAGCCAAGAGCTAAGGACAGGAGGAAACTATGGCTACACCTTC. Encoded protein: CASSQELRTGGNYGYTF.

The table lists this clonotype with many counts. The chain links TRBV4-1 to TRBJ1-5; D ambiguous. The CDR3 is made up of 14 amino acids. The germline CDR1 and CDR2 sequences are MGHRA and YSYEKL. V shed 1 base and J shed 1 base, with 5 bases lying between them. This CDR3 reads CASSQVGSNQPQHF. The CDR3 region has the DNA TGCGCCAGCAGCCAAGTAGGGAGCAATCAGCCCCAGCATTTT.

The V gene is TRBV20-1, the J gene TRBJ2-5; 11 bases align to TRBD2. The J call may be wrong; the DNA end is better matched by TRBJ2-1. From germline, CDR1 is DFQATT and CDR2 SNEGSKA (reference sequence). The CDR3 has 14 residues. The CDR3 reads CSVSVAGGPTEQFF. The CDR3 DNA is TGCAGTGTTTCGGTAGCGGGAGGGCCGACTGAGCAGTTCTTC.

This clonotype was seen ten or more times. The chain has TRBV6-2 or TRBV6-3 and TRBJ2-6, with D possibly being TRBD2 (6 bases). Germline V gene data show CDR1 as MNHEY and CDR2 as SVGEGT. The V and J ends lost 2 bases and 2 bases respectively, with 16 bases between them. The CDR3 covers 18 residues. The DNA of the CDR3 is TGTGCCAGCAGTTACCGCGGTAGCGGTGCCCCTGGGGCCAACGTCCTGACTTTC. Translating it yields CASSYRGSGAPGANVLTF.

The chain employs TRBV7-9 and TRBJ2-1; a possible D gene is TRBD2 (6 bases). Deletions cut 4 bases from V and 3 bases from J, with 13 bases between. The germline CDR1 and CDR2 sequences are SEHNR and FQNEAQ (reference sequence). This CDR3 contains 15 residues. The CDR3 DNA follows: TGTGCCAGCAGCTGGAGGAGGGGTAGCTACAATGAGCAGTTCTTC. It codes for CASSWRRGSYNEQFF.

This clonotype was picked up a small number of times. V and J are TRBV20-1 and TRBJ2-3; 10 nucleotides line up with TRBD1. There are 15 residues in the CDR3. The germline V gene encodes CDR1 DFQATT and CDR2 SNEGSKA (reference sequence). V lost 4 bases and J lost 6; bases outside the gene matches: 10. CDR3 amino acids: CSAKNDRGRGDTQYF. DNA of the CDR3: TGCAGTGCTAAGAATGACAGGGGGCGCGGGGATACGCAGTATTTT.

This clonotype was seen a few times. The chain is built from TRBV7-8 and TRBJ2-7; D might be TRBD1 or TRBD2, each matching 5 bases. CDR1 is SGHVS and CDR2 is FQNEAQ in the germline V gene. The CDR3 has 19 residues. V lost 2 bases, J lost 0 bases, and 23 bases lay in between. CDR3 sequence (DNA): TGTGCCAGCAGCTTAATCTCCTGGGGCAGGGACCGAACCTCCTACGAGCAGTACGTC. Residues: CASSLISWGRDRTSYEQYV.

In its sample, this clonotype was seen many times. V usage is TRBV6-5 and J usage is TRBJ2-1, with 9 bases fitting TRBD1. Germline V gene sequence: CDR1 MNHEY, CDR2 SVGAGI. The length of the CDR3 is 16 residues. J gave up 7 bases and V 2 bases, and 9 bases lay outside the gene matches. The CDR3: CASSYPTGGGPNEQFF. The CDR3 DNA reads TGTGCCAGCAGTTACCCGACAGGGGGAGGGCCTAATGAGCAGTTCTTC.

In regard to this clonotype: A much larger clone lies a single base off, so this may be a read error. The rearrangement links TRBV6-1 to TRBJ2-7, with D possibly matching TRBD2 (6 bases). The CDR3 sequence is 13 residues long. Germline V lookup: CDR1 MNHNS, CDR2 SASEGT. CDR3 region: CASKGVSSVEQHF. The DNA for the CDR3 is TGTGCCAGCAAAGGAGTGTCTAGCGTCGAGCAGCACTTC.

This sequence joins TRBV12-3 or TRBV12-4 and TRBJ1-1; the D gene is possibly TRBD1 (6 bases). V lost 4 bases and J 4 bases, leaving 13 bases between the germline ends. The CDR3 sequence is 14 residues long. The chain's CDR3 is CASSSRLGATEAFF. The CDR3 DNA follows: TGTGCCAGCAGTTCGCGGCTGGGGGCCACTGAAGCTTTCTTT.

V usage is TRBV30 and J usage is TRBJ2-7; TRBD1 agrees at 11 bases. This CDR3 region has 15 residues. After removal of 0 bases from V and 5 bases from J, the junction contained 6 bases not matched to a gene. CDR1 is GTSNPN and CDR2 is SVGIG in the germline V gene (reference sequence). CDR3 amino acids: CAWSVLGQGADEQYF. In DNA form, the CDR3 reads TGTGCCTGGAGTGTACTCGGACAGGGGGCCGACGAGCAGTACTTC.

At least ten counts were recorded for this clonotype. The chain is built from TRBV11-2 and TRBJ2-1, with no clear D. CDR1 and CDR2 (germline): SGHAT, FQNNGV. This CDR3 is built from 16 residues. Trimming pared 0 bases from V and 5 bases from J, leaving 14 bases between. CDR3 sequence (DNA): TGTGCCAGCAGCTTAGACCCCAGCGTCCTTAACAATGAGCAGTTCTTC. It is translated as CASSLDPSVLNNEQFF.